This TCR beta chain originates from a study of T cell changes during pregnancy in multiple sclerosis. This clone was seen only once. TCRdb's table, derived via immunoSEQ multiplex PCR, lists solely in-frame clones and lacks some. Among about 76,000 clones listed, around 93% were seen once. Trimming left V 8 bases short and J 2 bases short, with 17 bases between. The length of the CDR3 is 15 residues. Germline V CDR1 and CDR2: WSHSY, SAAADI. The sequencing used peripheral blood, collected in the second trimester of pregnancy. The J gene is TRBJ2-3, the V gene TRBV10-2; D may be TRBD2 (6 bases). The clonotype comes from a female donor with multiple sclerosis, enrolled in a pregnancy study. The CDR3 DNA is TGCGCCAGCCGCCGGGACTCAGGGTTCACAGATACGCAGTATTTT. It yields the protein CASRRDSGFTDTQYF.